This T cell receptor (beta chain) was found in a study of T cells after yellow fever vaccination. General study points: Compared with primary, the secondary response was weaker and peaked at day 5, not 15.

TCRdb analysed the 5' RACE reads with MiXCR anew, one entry per CDR3 protein. The sample has about 340,000 distinct CDR3 sequences, about an eighth seen once. This clonotype was detected a few times. No antigen is known for it. The CDR3 contains 15 residues. V was pared by 3 bases and J by 0 bases, with 9 bases between. Germline CDR1 is LGHNA and CDR2 is YSLEER. The chain carries TRBV4-3 and TRBJ1-3; D gene unclear. The input for sequencing was CD4+ T cells sorted from PBMCs, taken 15 days after the yellow fever booster vaccination. The receptor's source is a man between 18 and 35 years old who received the YFV17D yellow fever vaccine. The CDR3 spells CASSHTHGSGNTIYF. The CDR3, as DNA: TGCGCCAGCAGCCATACACATGGCTCTGGAAACACCATATATTTT.